This record covers a single T cell receptor (beta chain). The clone's antigen remains unknown. No quality values exist for individual bases; no much larger clone is one base distant. Its CDR3 holds 13 amino acids, cysteine through phenylalanine. The DNA shown is the 39-base CDR3, in frame from base 1. CDR1 and CDR2, looked up from the germline V gene, are SGHTA and FQGNSA. From V the trimming removes 6 bases and from J it removes 10 bases, while the gene matches leave 3 bases of the junction unaccounted for. Receptor amplification or capture employed the immunoSEQ multiplex PCR assay. The study's own analysis went as follows. To diagnose cytomegalovirus status from the catalog of TCR beta chain sequences, a statistical classification framework was built. TCRdb carries this immuneACCESS record with in-frame sequences only. Its versions omit some clonotypes, under half of them owing to an unresolved V gene in the studies checked, with the rest unexplained. The V and J calls and clone size are taken from that table; D and trimming were inferred from the DNA. The sample table records about 170,000 clones; approximately 86% of these occur just once. Under 3.5% of the sample lies in the top ten.

Donors formed part of the validation cohort, which comprised 120 or so subjects and was distinct from the first cohort of 550 to 850 subjects. This entry comes from a study of cytomegalovirus exposure and HLA in healthy donors (dated by TCRdb to the late 2010s). Concerning the study at large: According to a later analysis, the roughly 130 validation repertoires were produced on the same platform as the approximately 690 repertoires of the first cohort. The study aimed to test whether cataloging public T cell receptors could reveal signatures of past pathogen exposure. Along with the roughly 710-subject first cohort, a separate validation cohort of over a hundred different subjects was used. The study combined high-throughput TCR immunosequencing, statistical association of individual TCRs with disease status, and machine learning to predict cytomegalovirus infection status. Overall results and qualifications from the work: All 120 or so repertoires were used to score co-occurrence in the validation cohort in a later analysis, because that analysis had no HLA typing for the cohort. The classifier was reported to diagnose cytomegalovirus status with high specificity and sensitivity in both the original and validation cohorts. According to the authors, the approach could potentially be generalized to other disease states and immunological phenotypes. In a later analysis, TCRs clustered in the first cohort were found to also tend to co-occur in the 120 or so validation repertoires, with 90% to 95% of cluster scores above 0. Most TCR sequences were seen in very few donors, while some public TCRs were found in many individuals. A total of roughly 160 TCR beta chains were listed by the study as associated with cytomegalovirus. In vitro tests confirmed that a few of the cytomegalovirus-associated TCR beta chains recognize cytomegalovirus antigens.

Rearrangement joined TRBV7-2 to TRBJ1-6; 10 nucleotides in the junction match TRBD1. The sequenced sample consisted of PBMCs. This clonotype was sampled from a young man in good health and CMV-seropositive. The CDR3 protein: CASRGQGRSPLHF. The bases are TGTGCCAGCAGGGGACAGGGGCGGTCACCCCTCCACTTT.